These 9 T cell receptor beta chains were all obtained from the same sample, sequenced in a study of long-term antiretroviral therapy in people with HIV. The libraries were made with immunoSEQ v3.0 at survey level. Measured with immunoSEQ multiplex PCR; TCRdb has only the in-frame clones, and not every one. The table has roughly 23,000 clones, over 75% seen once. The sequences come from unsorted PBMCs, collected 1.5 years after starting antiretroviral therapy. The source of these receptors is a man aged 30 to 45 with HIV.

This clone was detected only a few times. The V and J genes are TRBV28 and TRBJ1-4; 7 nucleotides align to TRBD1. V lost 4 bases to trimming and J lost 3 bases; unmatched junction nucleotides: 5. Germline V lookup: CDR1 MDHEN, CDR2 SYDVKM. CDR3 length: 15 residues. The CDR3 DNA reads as TGTGCCAGCAGTTCCTCGACAGGGCCTAATGAAAAACTGTTTTTT. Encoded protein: CASSSSTGPNEKLFF.

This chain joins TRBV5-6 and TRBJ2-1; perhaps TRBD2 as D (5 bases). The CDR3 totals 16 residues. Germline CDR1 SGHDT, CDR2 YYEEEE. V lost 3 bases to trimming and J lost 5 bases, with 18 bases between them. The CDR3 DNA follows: TGTGCCAGCAGCTGGGGTTGGGCTAGCTCAGACAATGAGCAGTTCTTC. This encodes CASSWGWASSDNEQFF.

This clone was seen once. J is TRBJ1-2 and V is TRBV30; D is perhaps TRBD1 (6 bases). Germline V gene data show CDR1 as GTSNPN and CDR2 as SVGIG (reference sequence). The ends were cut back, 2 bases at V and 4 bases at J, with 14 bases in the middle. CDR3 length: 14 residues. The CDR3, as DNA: TGTGCCTGGAGTCTTTTGGGGGCAGGCTATGGCTACACCTTC. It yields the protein CAWSLLGAGYGYTF.

CDR3 coding DNA: TGCAGCGCGTTCGTGCAGGGGTACAATGAGCAGTTCTTC. This codes for CSAFVQGYNEQFF. This chain connects TRBV29-1 to TRBJ2-1; D is perhaps TRBD1 (6 bases). V was cut by 7 bases and J by 4 bases, with 14 bases left in between. The CDR3 runs to 13 residues. Germline V lookup: CDR1 SQVTM, CDR2 ANQGSEA.

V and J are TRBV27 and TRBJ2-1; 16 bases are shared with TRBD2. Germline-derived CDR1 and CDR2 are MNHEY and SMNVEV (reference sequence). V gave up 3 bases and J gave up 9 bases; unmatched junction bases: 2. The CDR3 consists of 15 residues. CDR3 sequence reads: CASSLGLAGGFEQFF. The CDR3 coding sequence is TGTGCCAGCAGTTTGGGACTAGCGGGGGGGTTTGAGCAGTTCTTC.

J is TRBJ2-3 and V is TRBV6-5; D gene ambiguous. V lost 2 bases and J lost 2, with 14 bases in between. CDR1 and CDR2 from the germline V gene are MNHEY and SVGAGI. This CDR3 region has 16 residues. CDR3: CASSYLDILATDTQYF. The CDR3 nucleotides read TGTGCCAGCAGTTACCTAGACATCCTCGCCACAGATACGCAGTATTTT.

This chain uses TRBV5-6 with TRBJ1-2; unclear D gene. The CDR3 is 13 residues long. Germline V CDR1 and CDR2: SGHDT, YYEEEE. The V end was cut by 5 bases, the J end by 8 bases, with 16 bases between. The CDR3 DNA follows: TGTGCCAGCAGGTTCCCGGGTGGGCAGGGCTACACCTTC. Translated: CASRFPGGQGYTF. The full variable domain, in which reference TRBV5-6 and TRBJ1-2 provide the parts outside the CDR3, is DAGVTQSPTHLIKTRGQQVTLRCSPKSGHDTVSWYQQALGQGPQFIFQYYEEEERQRGNFPDRFSGHQFPNYSSELNVNALLLGDSALYLCASRFPGGQGYTFGSGTRLTVV.

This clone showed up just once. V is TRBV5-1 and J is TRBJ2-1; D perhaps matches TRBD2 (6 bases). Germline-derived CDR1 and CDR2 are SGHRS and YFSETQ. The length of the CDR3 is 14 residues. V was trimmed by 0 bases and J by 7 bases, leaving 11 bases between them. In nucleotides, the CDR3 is TGCGCCAGCAGCTTGGAGGCAGGGAGGAATGAGCAGTTCTTC. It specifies CASSLEAGRNEQFF.

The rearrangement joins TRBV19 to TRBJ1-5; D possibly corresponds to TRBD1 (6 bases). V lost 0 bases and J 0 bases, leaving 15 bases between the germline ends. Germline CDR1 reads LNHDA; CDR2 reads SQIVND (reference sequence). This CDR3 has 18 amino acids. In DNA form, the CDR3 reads TGTGCCAGTAGTATAGATAATAGGGGGGCAAATAGCAATCAGCCCCAGCATTTT. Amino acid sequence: CASSIDNRGANSNQPQHF.